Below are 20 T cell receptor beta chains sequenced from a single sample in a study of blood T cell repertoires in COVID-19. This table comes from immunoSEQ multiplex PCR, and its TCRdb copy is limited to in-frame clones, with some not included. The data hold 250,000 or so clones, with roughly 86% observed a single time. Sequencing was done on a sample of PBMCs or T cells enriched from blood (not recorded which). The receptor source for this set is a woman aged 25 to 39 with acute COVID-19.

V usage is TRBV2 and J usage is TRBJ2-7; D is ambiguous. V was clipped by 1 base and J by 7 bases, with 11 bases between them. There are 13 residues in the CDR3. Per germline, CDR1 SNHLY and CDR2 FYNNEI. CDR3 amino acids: CASSEEQRREQYF. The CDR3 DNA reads TGTGCCAGCAGTGAAGAGCAACGGCGGGAGCAGTACTTC. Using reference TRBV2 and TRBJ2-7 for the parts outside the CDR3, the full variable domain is EPEVTQTPSHQVTQMGQEVILRCVPISNHLYFYWYRQILGQKVEFLVSFYNNEISEKSEIFDDQFSVERPDGSNFTLKIRSTKLEDSAMYFCASSEEQRREQYFGPGTRLTVT.

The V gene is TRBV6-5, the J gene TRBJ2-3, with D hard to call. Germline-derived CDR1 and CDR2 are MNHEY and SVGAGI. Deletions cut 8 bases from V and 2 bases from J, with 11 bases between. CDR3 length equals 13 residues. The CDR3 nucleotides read TGTGCCAGCCGGTTTGCTATCACAGATACGCAGTATTTT. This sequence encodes CASRFAITDTQYF.

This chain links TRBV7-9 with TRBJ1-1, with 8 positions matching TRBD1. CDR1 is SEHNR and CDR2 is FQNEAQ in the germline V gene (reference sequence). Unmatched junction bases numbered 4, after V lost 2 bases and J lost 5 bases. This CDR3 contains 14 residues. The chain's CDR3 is CASSLQGAGTEAFF. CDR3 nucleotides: TGTGCCAGCAGCTTACAGGGGGCAGGAACTGAAGCTTTCTTT.

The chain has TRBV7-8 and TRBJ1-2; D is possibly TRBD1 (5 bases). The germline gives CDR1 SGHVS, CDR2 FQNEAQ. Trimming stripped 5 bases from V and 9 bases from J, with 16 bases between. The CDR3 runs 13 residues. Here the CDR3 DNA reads TGTGCCAGCAGCCCGCGCGGGGCGCGTCGCTACACCTTC. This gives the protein CASSPRGARRYTF. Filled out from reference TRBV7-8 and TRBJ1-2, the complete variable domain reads GAGVSQSPRYKVAKRGQDVALRCDPISGHVSLFWYQQALGQGPEFLTYFQNEAQLDKSGLPSDRFFAERPEGSVSTLKIQRTQQEDSAVYLCASSPRGARRYTFGSGTRLTVV.

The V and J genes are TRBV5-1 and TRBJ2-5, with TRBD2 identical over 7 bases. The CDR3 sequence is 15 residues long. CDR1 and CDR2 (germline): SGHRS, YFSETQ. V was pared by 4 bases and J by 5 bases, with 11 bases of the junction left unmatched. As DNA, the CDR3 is TGCGCCAGCAGCCTGGGACCGCTAGCGGCTGAGACCCAGTACTTC. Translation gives CASSLGPLAAETQYF.

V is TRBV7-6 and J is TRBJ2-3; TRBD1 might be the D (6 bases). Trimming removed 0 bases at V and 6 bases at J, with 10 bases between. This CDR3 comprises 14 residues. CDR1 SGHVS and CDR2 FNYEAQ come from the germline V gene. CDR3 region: CASSLAAGADTQYF. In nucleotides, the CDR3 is TGTGCCAGCAGCTTAGCGGCAGGGGCGGATACGCAGTATTTT.

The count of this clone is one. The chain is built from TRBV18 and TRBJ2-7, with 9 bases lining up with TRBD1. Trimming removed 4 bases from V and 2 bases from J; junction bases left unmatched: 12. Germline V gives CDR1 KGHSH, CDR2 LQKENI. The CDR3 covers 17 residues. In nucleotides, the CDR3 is TGTGCCAGCTCACACACAATCAGACAGGGGGAGCCCTACGAGCAGTACTTC. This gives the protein CASSHTIRQGEPYEQYF.

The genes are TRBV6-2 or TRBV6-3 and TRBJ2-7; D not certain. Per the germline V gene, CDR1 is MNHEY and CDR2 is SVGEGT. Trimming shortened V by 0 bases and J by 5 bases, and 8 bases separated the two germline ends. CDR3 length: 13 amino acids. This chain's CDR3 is CASSYSRSNEQYF. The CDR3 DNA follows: TGTGCCAGCAGTTACTCGAGATCGAACGAGCAGTACTTC.

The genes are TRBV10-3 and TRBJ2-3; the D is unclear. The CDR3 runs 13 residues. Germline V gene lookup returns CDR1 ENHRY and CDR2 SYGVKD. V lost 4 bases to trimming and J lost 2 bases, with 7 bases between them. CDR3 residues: CAISVPVTDTQYF. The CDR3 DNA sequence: TGTGCCATCAGTGTCCCCGTCACAGATACGCAGTATTTT.

The CDR3, as DNA: TGTGCCAGCAGCTCCCGACAGGGGTCGTCTGGCTACACCTTC. Its translation: CASSSRQGSSGYTF. The rearrangement uses TRBV7-2 and TRBJ1-2, with 8 bases that match TRBD1. The CDR3 consists of 14 residues. J lost 7 bases, V lost 4 bases, and 8 bases had no gene match. Germline V gene sequence: CDR1 SGHTA, CDR2 FQGNSA.

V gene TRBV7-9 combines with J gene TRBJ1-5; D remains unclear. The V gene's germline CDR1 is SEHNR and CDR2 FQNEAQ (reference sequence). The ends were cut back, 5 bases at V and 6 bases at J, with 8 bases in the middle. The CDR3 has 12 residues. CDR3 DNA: TGTGCCAGCAGCCGACTGGGTCAGCCCCAGCATTTT. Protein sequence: CASSRLGQPQHF.

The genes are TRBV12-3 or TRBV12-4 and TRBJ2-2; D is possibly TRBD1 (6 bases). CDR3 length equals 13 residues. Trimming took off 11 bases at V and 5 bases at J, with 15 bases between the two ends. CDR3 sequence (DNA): TGTGCCGGCACAGGGATCCTGACCGGGGAGCTGTTTTTT. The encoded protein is CAGTGILTGELFF.

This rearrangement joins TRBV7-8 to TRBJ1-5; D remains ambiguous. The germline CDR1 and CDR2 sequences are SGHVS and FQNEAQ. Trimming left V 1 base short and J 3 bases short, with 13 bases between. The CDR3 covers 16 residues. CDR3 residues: CASSLEPGGNNQPQHF. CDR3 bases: TGTGCCAGCAGCTTAGAACCCGGAGGGAACAATCAGCCCCAGCATTTT.

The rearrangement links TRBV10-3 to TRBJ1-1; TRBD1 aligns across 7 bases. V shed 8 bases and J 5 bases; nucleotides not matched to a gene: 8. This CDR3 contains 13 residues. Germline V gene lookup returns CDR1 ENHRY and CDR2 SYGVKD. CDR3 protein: CAIRGGGGTEAFF. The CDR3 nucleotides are TGTGCCATCCGAGGAGGGGGCGGAACTGAAGCTTTCTTT.

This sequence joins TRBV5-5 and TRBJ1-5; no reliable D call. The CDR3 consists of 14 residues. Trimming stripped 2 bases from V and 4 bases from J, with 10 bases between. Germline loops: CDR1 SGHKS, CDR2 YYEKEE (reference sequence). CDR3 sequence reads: CASSFRGMNQPQHF. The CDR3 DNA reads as TGTGCCAGCAGCTTTCGAGGTATGAATCAGCCCCAGCATTTT.

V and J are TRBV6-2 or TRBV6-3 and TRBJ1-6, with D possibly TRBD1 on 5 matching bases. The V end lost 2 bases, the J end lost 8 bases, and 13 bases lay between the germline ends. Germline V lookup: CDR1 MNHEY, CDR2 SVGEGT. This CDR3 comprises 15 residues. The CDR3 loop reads CASSYGRGRDSPLHF. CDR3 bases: TGTGCCAGCAGTTACGGTAGGGGTCGGGATTCACCCCTCCACTTT.

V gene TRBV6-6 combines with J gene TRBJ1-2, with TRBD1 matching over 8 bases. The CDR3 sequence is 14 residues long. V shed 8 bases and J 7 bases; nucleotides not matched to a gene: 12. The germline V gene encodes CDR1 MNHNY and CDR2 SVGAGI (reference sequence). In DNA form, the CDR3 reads TGTGCCAGCCACGAGGGGGGCAGGGGGCTTGGCTACACCTTC. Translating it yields CASHEGGRGLGYTF.

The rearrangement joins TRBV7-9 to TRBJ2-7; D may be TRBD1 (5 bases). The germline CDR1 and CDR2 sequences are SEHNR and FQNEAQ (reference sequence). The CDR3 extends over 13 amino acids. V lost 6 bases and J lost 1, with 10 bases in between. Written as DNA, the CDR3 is TGTGCCAGCAGACCGACAGAGTCCTACGAGCAGTACTTC. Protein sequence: CASRPTESYEQYF.

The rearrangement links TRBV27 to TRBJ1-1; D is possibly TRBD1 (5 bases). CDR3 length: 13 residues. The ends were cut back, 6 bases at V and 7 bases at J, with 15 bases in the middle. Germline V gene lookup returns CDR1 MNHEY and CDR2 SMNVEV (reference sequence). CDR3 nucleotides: TGTGCCAGCAGCACGGTGGGGCGGAATGAAGCTTTCTTT. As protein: CASSTVGRNEAFF.

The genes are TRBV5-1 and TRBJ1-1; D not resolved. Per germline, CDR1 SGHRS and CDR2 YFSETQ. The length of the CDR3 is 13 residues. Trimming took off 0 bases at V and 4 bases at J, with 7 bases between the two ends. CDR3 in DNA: TGCGCCAGCAGCTTGGCCGGGAGCACTGAAGCTTTCTTT. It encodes CASSLAGSTEAFF. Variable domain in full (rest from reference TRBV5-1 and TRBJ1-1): KAGVTQTPRYLIKTRGQQVTLSCSPISGHRSVSWYQQTPGQGLQFLFEYFSETQRNKGNFPGRFSGRQFSNSRSEMNVSTLELGDSALYLCASSLAGSTEAFFGQGTRLTVV.